Listed below are T cell receptor beta chains from one sample, sequenced in a study of T cells after yellow fever vaccination. TCRdb re-derived calls from the 5' RACE reads in MiXCR, one entry per CDR3 protein. The sample lists hundreds of thousands of distinct CDR3 sequences, approximately 3.8% occurring once. Sequenced here: PBMCs, sampled on the day of the yellow fever booster vaccination. The receptors derive from a man aged 18 to 29 who received the YFV17D yellow fever vaccine. The CDR3 runs from the conserved cysteine through the conserved F or W. Each record gives: clone size, J gene, D gene, V gene, CDR3 protein, CDR3 DNA. A D gene is named only where the DNA matches it firmly. The size of a clone is reported for some rows only, either as once, few or many, or as a class for expanded clones.

size: many; J: TRBJ2-3; D: NA; V: TRBV25-1; CDR3: CASSVPLGATHGQYF; DNA: TGTGCCAGCAGTGTACCCTTGGGGGCGACCCATGGGCAGTATTTT
size: few; J: TRBJ1-1; D: NA; V: TRBV29-1; CDR3: CSVIDQNTEAFF; DNA: TGCAGCGTGATAGACCAGAACACTGAAGCTTTCTTT
size: many; J: TRBJ2-2; D: TRBD1; V: TRBV5-6; CDR3: CASSLPRGIPGELFF; DNA: TGTGCCAGCAGCTTGCCCAGGGGGATCCCCGGGGAGCTGTTTTTT
size: many; J: TRBJ1-5; D: NA; V: TRBV7-8; CDR3: CASSSYLGQPQHF; DNA: TGTGCCAGCAGCTCCTACCTCGGGCAGCCCCAGCATTTT
size: NA; J: TRBJ2-3; D: TRBD2; V: TRBV7-9; CDR3: CASSLGFYPSFLAGINTDTQYF; DNA: TGTGCCAGCAGCTTAGGGTTCTACCCCTCTTTTCTAGCGGGGATAAACACAGATACGCAGTATTTT
size: NA; J: TRBJ2-5; D: TRBD2; V: TRBV3-1; CDR3: CASSTLAGVQETQYF; DNA: TGTGCCAGCAGCACTCTAGCGGGAGTCCAAGAGACCCAGTACTTC
size: many; J: TRBJ2-2; D: TRBD2; V: TRBV7-6; CDR3: CASSLLAADTGELFF; DNA: TGTGCCAGCAGCCTACTAGCGGCGGACACCGGGGAGCTGTTTTTT
size: many; J: TRBJ2-3; D: TRBD1; V: TRBV28; CDR3: CASTSGTGSTDTQYF; DNA: TGTGCCAGCACATCCGGGACAGGGAGCACAGATACGCAGTATTTT
size: many; J: TRBJ2-2; D: NA; V: TRBV23-1; CDR3: CASSHTGELFF; DNA: TGCGCCAGCAGTCACACCGGGGAGCTGTTTTTT
size: many; J: TRBJ2-3; D: NA; V: TRBV20-1; CDR3: CSARSGDTQYF; DNA: TGCAGTGCTAGAAGCGGAGATACGCAGTATTTT